These 26 T cell receptor beta chains were all obtained from the same sample, sequenced in a study of blood T cell repertoires in COVID-19. TCRdb's copy holds only in-frame clones and misses some; the assay was immunoSEQ multiplex PCR. The sample carries about 190,000 clones, around four fifths recorded once. What was sequenced was peripheral blood. The receptors here all came from a woman aged 30 to 39 with acute or convalescent COVID-19.

At least ten counts were recorded for this clone. V usage is TRBV10-3 and J usage is TRBJ1-2; no firm D call. Germline-derived CDR1 and CDR2 are ENHRY and SYGVKD. CDR3 length equals 13 residues. V was pared by 11 bases and J by 1 base, with 14 bases between. The CDR3 region has the DNA TGTGCCGCTGGGGAGATTCTTAACTATGGCTACACCTTC. Its translation is CAAGEILNYGYTF.

The chain links TRBV30 to TRBJ1-2; 8 bases match TRBD1. The CDR3 has 14 residues. The germline gives CDR1 GTSNPN, CDR2 SVGIG (reference sequence). V dropped 2 bases and J dropped 4; count of bases not matched to a gene: 6. CDR3 coding DNA: TGTGCCTGGAGTAGACAGGGGTTTGGCTATGGCTACACCTTC. Translated: CAWSRQGFGYGYTF.

The chain combines TRBV5-4 with TRBJ1-3; D unclear. Trimming took 6 bases from V and 1 from J, leaving 11 bases between them. Germline CDR1 and CDR2: SGHNT and YYREEE (reference sequence). The CDR3 loop spans 14 amino acids. The CDR3 bases are TGTGCCAGCAACCTAGCGGGTTCTGGAAACACCATATATTTT. Protein product: CASNLAGSGNTIYF.

The V call is TRBV30, the J call TRBJ2-4; 8 bases agree with TRBD2. Germline trimming cut 0 bases from V and 8 bases from J; bases unmatched to any gene: 3. The CDR3 length is 13 residues. Germline CDR1 and CDR2: GTSNPN and SVGIG (reference sequence). CDR3 nucleotides: TGTGCCTGGAGTGTCGGGACTAGGGACATTCAGTACTTC. The encoded protein is CAWSVGTRDIQYF.

The chain links TRBV5-6 to TRBJ1-2; D is unresolved. The CDR3 runs 18 residues. Germline-derived CDR1 and CDR2 are SGHDT and YYEEEE. V dropped 2 bases and J dropped 4 bases, with 24 bases sitting between them. The CDR3 region has the DNA TGTGCCAGCAGCTTAAGATGGGAGGTGGGCAGTCGGAGCTATGGCTACACCTTC. Amino acid sequence: CASSLRWEVGSRSYGYTF.

This rearrangement joins TRBV28 to TRBJ1-2; tentatively, D is TRBD1 (6 bases). Germline CDR1 and CDR2: MDHEN and SYDVKM. With 11 bases removed from V and 1 base from J, the gap between germline ends came to 17 bases. The CDR3 loop spans 14 amino acids. The CDR3 nucleotides are TGTGCCGCGTGGACAGAAGACTTTAACTATGGCTACACCTTC. It translates to CAAWTEDFNYGYTF.

The chain recombines TRBV27 with TRBJ1-1, with D perhaps TRBD1 (6 bases). V lost 6 bases and J 5 bases, leaving 16 bases between the germline ends. The CDR3 runs to 14 residues. Germline V gives CDR1 MNHEY, CDR2 SMNVEV (reference sequence). The CDR3 nucleotides are TGTGCCAGCAGACAAAGGGGGATGGTGACTGAAGCTTTCTTT. The encoded protein is CASRQRGMVTEAFF.

The CDR3 sequence: CASSHTGDNNSPLHF. DNA for the CDR3: TGCGCCAGCAGCCACACGGGGGATAACAATTCACCCCTCCACTTT. The V call is TRBV5-1, the J call TRBJ1-6, with TRBD1 as a possible D gene (5 bases). V was trimmed by 4 bases and J by 7 bases, leaving 15 bases between them. Germline V gene lookup returns CDR1 SGHRS and CDR2 YFSETQ. The CDR3 runs to 15 residues.

The V call is TRBV6-1, the J call TRBJ1-4, with D tentatively TRBD1 (5 bases). The germline CDR1 and CDR2 sequences are MNHNS and SASEGT. The CDR3 runs to 16 residues. V was shortened by 4 bases and J by 3 bases, with 15 bases between the two germline ends. CDR3 sequence: CASSVYDSLANEKLFF. The CDR3 DNA follows: TGTGCCAGCAGTGTCTACGACAGCCTTGCTAATGAAAAACTGTTTTTT.

The rearrangement links TRBV6-4 to TRBJ2-7; 7 bases fit TRBD1. V shed 5 bases and J 0 bases; nucleotides not matched to a gene: 4. Per germline, CDR1 MRHNA and CDR2 SNTAGT. The CDR3 is 14 residues long. The CDR3 nucleotides are TGTGCCAGCAGTCCTCGGACAGGCTCCTACGAGCAGTACTTC. Translating gives CASSPRTGSYEQYF.

This clone has just one count. The chain combines TRBV27 with TRBJ2-7, with a possible D match to TRBD1 (6 bases). The CDR3 loop spans 13 amino acids. Germline lookup yields CDR1 MNHEY and CDR2 SMNVEV (reference sequence). Trimming shortened V by 6 bases and J by 4 bases, and 13 bases separated the two germline ends. CDR3 sequence (DNA): TGTGCCAGCAGCGATACCGACAGGTACGAGCAGTACTTC. Translated: CASSDTDRYEQYF.

The rearrangement uses TRBV7-9 and TRBJ1-5, with 7 nucleotides matching TRBD1. CDR3 length: 15 residues. Germline CDR1 and CDR2: SEHNR and FQNEAQ (reference sequence). The J segment lost 0 bases and the V segment lost 5 bases, leaving 4 bases of the junction unmatched. The DNA for the CDR3 is TGTGCCAGCAGCACGGGACAGAATAGCAATCAGCCCCAGCATTTT. Protein: CASSTGQNSNQPQHF.

This clone was seen a single time. The CDR3 reads CASSSWTREKLFF. The CDR3 nucleotides are TGTGCCAGCAGTTCCTGGACTCGGGAAAAACTGTTTTTT. The V call is TRBV7-8, the J call TRBJ1-4; the D is unclear. There are 13 residues in the CDR3. Trimming took off 6 bases at V and 8 bases at J, with 13 bases between the two ends. Per the germline V gene, CDR1 is SGHVS and CDR2 is FQNEAQ.

The chain is built from TRBV5-6 and TRBJ1-1; 10 bases are shared with TRBD1. Trimming cost V 0 bases and J 3 bases; bases outside gene matches: 5. The CDR3 covers 16 residues. Germline V gene lookup returns CDR1 SGHDT and CDR2 YYEEEE. This CDR3 reads CASSLVGTGVDTEAFF. The CDR3 DNA reads TGTGCCAGCAGCTTGGTTGGGACAGGGGTTGACACTGAAGCTTTCTTT.

This CDR3 reads CASSYRQENTEAFF. The DNA for the CDR3 is TGTGCCAGCAGTTACAGACAAGAGAACACTGAAGCTTTCTTT. The chain recombines TRBV6-5 with TRBJ1-1, with no clear D. The CDR3 is 14 amino acids. The V gene's germline CDR1 is MNHEY and CDR2 SVGAGI. Trimming cost V 2 bases and J 1 base, with 8 bases left between them.

This chain joins TRBV19 and TRBJ1-5; TRBD1 matches at 8 bases. Germline-derived CDR1 and CDR2 are LNHDA and SQIVND (reference sequence). This CDR3 has 15 amino acids. V lost 2 bases to trimming and J lost 10 bases; unmatched junction nucleotides: 10. CDR3 DNA: TGTGCCAGTAGTATAAGCGCAGGGGGCAGGTATCCCCAGCATTTT. It codes for CASSISAGGRYPQHF.

The V call is TRBV25-1, the J call TRBJ1-1; maybe TRBD1 (6 bases). The CDR3 runs to 15 residues. V lost 5 bases to trimming and J lost 6 bases, with 19 bases between them. Germline V gene lookup returns CDR1 MGHDK and CDR2 SYGVNS. CDR3 bases: TGTGCCAGCAGTACCAGCCTTAGGGGGGGCGCTGAAGCTTTCTTT. This gives the protein CASSTSLRGGAEAFF.

This clone was detected only once. This CDR3 is also generated by other DNA sequences in the sample. V is TRBV5-1 and J is TRBJ1-1, with a tentative D call TRBD1 (5 bases). The CDR3 has 14 residues. Germline CDR1 SGHRS, CDR2 YFSETQ. V was trimmed by 0 bases and J by 0 bases, leaving 6 bases between them. Written as DNA, the CDR3 is TGCGCCAGCAGCTTGGCAGGGATGAACACTGAAGCTTTCTTT. Translation: CASSLAGMNTEAFF.

This clone came up a few times. This rearrangement joins TRBV7-9 to TRBJ1-6; possible D gene TRBD1, 6 bases. Per the germline V gene, CDR1 is SEHNR and CDR2 is FQNEAQ (reference sequence). The CDR3 spans 15 residues. Trimming cost V 5 bases and J 9 bases, with 17 bases left between them. The CDR3: CASSPYRVWSSPLHF. CDR3 nucleotides: TGTGCCAGCAGCCCATACAGGGTCTGGAGTTCACCCCTCCACTTT. Full variable domain (missing parts from reference TRBV7-9 and TRBJ1-6): DTGVSQNPRHKITKRGQNVTFRCDPISEHNRLYWYRQTLGQGPEFLTYFQNEAQLEKSRLLSDRFSAERPKGSFSTLEIQRTEQGDSAMYLCASSPYRVWSSPLHFGNGTRLTVT.

The genes are TRBV4-3 and TRBJ2-1; possible D gene TRBD2, 5 bases. The V end lost 0 bases, the J end lost 6 bases, and 12 bases lay between the germline ends. The CDR3 is 15 amino acids. The V gene's germline CDR1 is LGHNA and CDR2 YSLEER. The CDR3 DNA is TGCGCCAGCAGCCAAGAATACGCTAGCCGCAATGAGCAGTTCTTC. It translates to CASSQEYASRNEQFF.

The CDR3, as DNA: TGTGCCAGCAGCTTACGAGGGGGACAGGGGGCCGAGACCCAGTACTTC. It specifies CASSLRGGQGAETQYF. This sequence joins TRBV7-2 and TRBJ2-5; 12 bases are shared with TRBD1. V lost 2 bases to trimming and J lost 5 bases; unmatched junction nucleotides: 6. In germline, CDR1 is SGHTA, CDR2 FQGNSA. The CDR3 runs to 16 residues.

The rearrangement joins TRBV12-3 or TRBV12-4 to TRBJ2-1, with 9 nucleotides matching TRBD1. The CDR3 has 12 amino acids. The V gene end was trimmed by 8 bases and the J gene end by 7 bases; junction bases not matched to a gene: 3. The CDR3 nucleotides read TGTGCCAGCGGGACAGGGTCGAATGAGCAGTTCTTC. Translated, it gives CASGTGSNEQFF.

The chain recombines TRBV12-5 with TRBJ2-1, with D hard to call. This CDR3 contains 13 residues. Trimming shortened V by 2 bases and J by 6 bases, and 8 bases separated the two germline ends. Germline CDR1 reads LGHNT; CDR2 reads FRNRAP. CDR3 bases: TGTGCTAGTGGTTTGTGGCCTGGCAATGAGCAGTTCTTC. Amino acid sequence: CASGLWPGNEQFF.

The rearrangement joins TRBV5-1 to TRBJ1-2; TRBD1 is a possible D gene (5 bases). Germline CDR1 reads SGHRS; CDR2 reads YFSETQ. The ends were cut back, 0 bases at V and 6 bases at J, with 12 bases in the middle. The CDR3 contains 14 residues. CDR3 coding DNA: TGCGCCAGCAGCTTGGTTCGGCAGGGTGATGGCTACACCTTC. Protein product: CASSLVRQGDGYTF.

The chain joins TRBV4-1 to TRBJ1-4; 7 bases align to TRBD1. Germline assignment: CDR1 MGHRA and CDR2 YSYEKL. The CDR3 is made up of 15 amino acids. V gave up 8 bases and J gave up 0 bases; unmatched junction bases: 6. The CDR3 DNA reads as TGCGCCAGCCACCTAGGGGGCCCAACTAATGAAAAACTGTTTTTT. Its translation: CASHLGGPTNEKLFF.

The chain links TRBV5-8 to TRBJ1-4, with a possible D match to TRBD1 (5 bases). The CDR3 consists of 15 residues. Trimming left V 4 bases short and J 6 bases short, with 16 bases between. CDR1 is SGHTS, CDR2 YDEGEE, per germline. The CDR3 loop is CASSPGGSFHEKLFF. The CDR3 nucleotides read TGTGCCAGCAGCCCCGGGGGAAGTTTTCATGAAAAACTGTTTTTT.